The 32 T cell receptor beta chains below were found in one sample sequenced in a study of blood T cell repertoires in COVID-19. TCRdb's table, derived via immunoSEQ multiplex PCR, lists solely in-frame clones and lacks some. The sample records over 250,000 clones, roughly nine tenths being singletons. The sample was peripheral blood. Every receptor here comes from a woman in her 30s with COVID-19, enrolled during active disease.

CDR3 nucleotides: TGTGCCAGTAGTACCCCGGGACAGGACTATGGCTACACCTTC. Protein product: CASSTPGQDYGYTF. This chain links TRBV19 with TRBJ1-2; 8 bases are a match to TRBD1. CDR3 size: 14 residues. Germline CDR1 LNHDA, CDR2 SQIVND (reference sequence). After removal of 4 bases from V and 3 bases from J, the junction contained 4 bases not matched to a gene.

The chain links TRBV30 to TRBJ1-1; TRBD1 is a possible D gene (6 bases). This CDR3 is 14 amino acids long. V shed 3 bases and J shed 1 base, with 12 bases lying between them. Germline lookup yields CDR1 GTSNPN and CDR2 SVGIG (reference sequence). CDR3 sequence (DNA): TGTGCCTGGAGGAAGACAGGCCAGAACACTGAAGCTTTCTTT. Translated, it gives CAWRKTGQNTEAFF.

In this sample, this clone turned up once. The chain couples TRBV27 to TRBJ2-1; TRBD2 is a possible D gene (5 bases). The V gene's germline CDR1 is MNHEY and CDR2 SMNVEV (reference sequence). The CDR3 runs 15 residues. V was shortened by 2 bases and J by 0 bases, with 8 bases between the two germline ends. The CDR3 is CASSLVGSSYNEQFF. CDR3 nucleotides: TGTGCCAGCAGTTTAGTGGGGAGCTCCTACAATGAGCAGTTCTTC.

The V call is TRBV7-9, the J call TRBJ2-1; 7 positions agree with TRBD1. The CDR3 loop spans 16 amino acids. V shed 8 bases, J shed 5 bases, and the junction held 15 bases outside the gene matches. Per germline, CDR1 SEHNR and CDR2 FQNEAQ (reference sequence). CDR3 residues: CASLPSTGDPNNEQFF. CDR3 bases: TGTGCCAGCCTCCCCTCAACAGGGGACCCCAACAATGAGCAGTTCTTC.

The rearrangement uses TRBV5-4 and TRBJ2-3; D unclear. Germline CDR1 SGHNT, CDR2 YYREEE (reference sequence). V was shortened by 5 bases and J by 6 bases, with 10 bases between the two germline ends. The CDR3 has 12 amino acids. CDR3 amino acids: CASSSDSDTQYF. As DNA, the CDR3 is TGTGCCAGCAGTTCTGACTCCGATACGCAGTATTTT.

In DNA, the CDR3 is TGTGCCAGCAGCCAGGTGCAGGGCCAGGATGGCTACACCTTC. It specifies CASSQVQGQDGYTF. The chain carries TRBV11-2 and TRBJ1-2; perhaps TRBD1 as D (5 bases). The V gene's germline CDR1 is SGHAT and CDR2 FQNNGV. The CDR3 is 14 amino acids. The V end was cut by 5 bases, the J end by 6 bases, with 16 bases between.

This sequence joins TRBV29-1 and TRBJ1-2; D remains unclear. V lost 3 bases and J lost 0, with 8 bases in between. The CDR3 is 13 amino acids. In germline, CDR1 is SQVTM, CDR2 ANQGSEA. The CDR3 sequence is CSVDRLANYGYTF. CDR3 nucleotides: TGCAGCGTTGACAGACTAGCTAACTATGGCTACACCTTC.

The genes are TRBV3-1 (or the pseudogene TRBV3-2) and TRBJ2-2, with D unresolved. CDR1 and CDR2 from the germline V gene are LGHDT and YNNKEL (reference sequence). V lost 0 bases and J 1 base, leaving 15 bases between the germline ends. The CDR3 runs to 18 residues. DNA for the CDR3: TGTGCCAGCAGCCAAGATCGCGGCTCCCTCCAGAACACCGGGGAGCTGTTTTTT. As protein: CASSQDRGSLQNTGELFF.

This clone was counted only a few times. CDR3 amino acids: CSASVQGGYGYTF. CDR3 nucleotides: TGCAGTGCTAGTGTACAGGGGGGGTATGGCTACACCTTC. This chain connects TRBV20-1 to TRBJ1-2; 8 bases agree with TRBD1. The V gene's germline CDR1 is DFQATT and CDR2 SNEGSKA (reference sequence). The CDR3 spans 13 residues. V lost 3 bases to trimming and J lost 5 bases; unmatched junction nucleotides: 5.

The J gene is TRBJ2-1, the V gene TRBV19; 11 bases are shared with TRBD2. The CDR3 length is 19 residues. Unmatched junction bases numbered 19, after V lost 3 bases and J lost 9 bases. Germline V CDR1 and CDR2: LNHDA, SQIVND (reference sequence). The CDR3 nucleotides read TGTGCCAGTAGTATCAGGGTAGCGGGAGGGCCGGTATCCTCGAGTGAGCAGTTCTTC. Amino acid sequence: CASSIRVAGGPVSSSEQFF.

The CDR3 spells CASSVALAAYNEQFF. The CDR3, as DNA: TGTGCCAGCAGCGTAGCACTAGCGGCCTACAATGAGCAGTTCTTC. This chain uses TRBV9 with TRBJ2-1, with 8 bases matching TRBD2. V gave up 0 bases and J gave up 2 bases; unmatched junction bases: 1. Germline V gives CDR1 SGDLS, CDR2 YYNGEE. The CDR3 has 15 residues. The full variable domain, rest sourced from reference TRBV9 and TRBJ2-1, is DSGVTQTPKHLITATGQRVTLRCSPRSGDLSVYWYQQSLDQGLQFLIQYYNGEERAKGNILERFSAQQFPDLHSELNLSSLELGDSALYFCASSVALAAYNEQFFGPGTRLTVL.

As DNA, the CDR3 is TGCGCCAGCAGCGCCCGGACAGGGCAGGCCACCGGGGAGCTGTTTTTT. As protein: CASSARTGQATGELFF. This chain uses TRBV5-1 with TRBJ2-2, with TRBD1 matching 8 bases. The CDR3 has 16 residues. The trim removed 4 bases at V and 4 bases at J, leaving 9 bases unmatched. Per germline, CDR1 SGHRS and CDR2 YFSETQ.

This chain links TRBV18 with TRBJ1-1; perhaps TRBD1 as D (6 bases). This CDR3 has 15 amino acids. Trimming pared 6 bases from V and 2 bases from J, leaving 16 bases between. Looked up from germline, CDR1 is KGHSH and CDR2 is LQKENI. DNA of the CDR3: TGTGCCAGCTCTCGCAAGGGGGACACCAACACTGAAGCTTTCTTT. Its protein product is CASSRKGDTNTEAFF.

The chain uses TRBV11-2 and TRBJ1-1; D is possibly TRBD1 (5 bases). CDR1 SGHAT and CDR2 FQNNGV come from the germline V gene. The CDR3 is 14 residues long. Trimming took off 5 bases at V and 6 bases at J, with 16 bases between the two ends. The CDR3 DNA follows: TGTGCCAGCAGCCCCCGGGAGGGGATTGCTGAAGCTTTCTTT. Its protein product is CASSPREGIAEAFF.

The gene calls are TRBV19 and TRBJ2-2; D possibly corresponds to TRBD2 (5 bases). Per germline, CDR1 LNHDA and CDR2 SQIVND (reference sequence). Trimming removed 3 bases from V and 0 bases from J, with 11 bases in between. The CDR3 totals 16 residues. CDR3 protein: CASSISAGTNTGELFF. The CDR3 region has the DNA TGTGCCAGTAGTATCTCGGCCGGGACGAACACCGGGGAGCTGTTTTTT.

The CDR3 DNA reads as TGTGCCAGCAGCTTGGCCGGGACTAGCGGTTCAGATACGCAGTATTTT. This gives the protein CASSLAGTSGSDTQYF. The chain carries TRBV5-4 and TRBJ2-3, with TRBD2 matching over 11 bases. This CDR3 has 16 residues. In germline, CDR1 is SGHNT, CDR2 YYREEE (reference sequence). V lost 0 bases and J lost 4; bases outside the gene matches: 4.

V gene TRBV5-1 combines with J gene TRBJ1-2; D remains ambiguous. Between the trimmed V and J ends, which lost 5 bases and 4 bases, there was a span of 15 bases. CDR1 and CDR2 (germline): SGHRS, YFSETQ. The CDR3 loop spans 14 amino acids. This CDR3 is CASRPGEGLYGYTF. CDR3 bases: TGCGCCAGCAGACCTGGGGAGGGCCTCTATGGCTACACCTTC.

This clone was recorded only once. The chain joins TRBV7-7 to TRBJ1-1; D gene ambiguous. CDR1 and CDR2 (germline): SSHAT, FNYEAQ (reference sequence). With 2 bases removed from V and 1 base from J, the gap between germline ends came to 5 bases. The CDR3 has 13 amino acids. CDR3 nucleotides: TGTGCCAGCAGCTTAAACGGGAACACTGAAGCTTTCTTT. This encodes CASSLNGNTEAFF.

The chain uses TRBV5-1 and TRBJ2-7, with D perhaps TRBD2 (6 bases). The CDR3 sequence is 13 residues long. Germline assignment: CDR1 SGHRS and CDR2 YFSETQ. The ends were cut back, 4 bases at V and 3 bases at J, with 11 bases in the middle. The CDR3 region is CASSGGTGYEQYF. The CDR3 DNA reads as TGCGCCAGCAGCGGCGGGACGGGCTACGAGCAGTACTTC.

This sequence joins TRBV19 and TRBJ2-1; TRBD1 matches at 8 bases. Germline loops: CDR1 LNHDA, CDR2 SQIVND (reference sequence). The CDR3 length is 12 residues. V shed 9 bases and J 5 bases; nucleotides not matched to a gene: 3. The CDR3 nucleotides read TGTGCCAGCGAGGGACAGGACAATGAGCAGTTCTTC. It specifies CASEGQDNEQFF.

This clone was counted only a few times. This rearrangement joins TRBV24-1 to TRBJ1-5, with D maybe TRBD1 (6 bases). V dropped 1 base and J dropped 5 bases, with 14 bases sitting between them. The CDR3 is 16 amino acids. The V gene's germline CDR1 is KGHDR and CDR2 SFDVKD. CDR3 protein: CATSDLKGGSHQPQHF. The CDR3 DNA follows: TGTGCCACCAGTGATTTAAAGGGGGGGTCCCATCAGCCCCAGCATTTT.

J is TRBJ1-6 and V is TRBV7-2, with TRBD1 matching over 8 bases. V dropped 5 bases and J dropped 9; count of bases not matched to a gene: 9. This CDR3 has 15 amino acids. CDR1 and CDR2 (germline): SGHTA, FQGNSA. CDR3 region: CASSARTGLGSPLHF. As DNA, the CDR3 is TGTGCCAGCAGCGCCCGGACAGGGCTGGGTTCACCCCTCCACTTT.

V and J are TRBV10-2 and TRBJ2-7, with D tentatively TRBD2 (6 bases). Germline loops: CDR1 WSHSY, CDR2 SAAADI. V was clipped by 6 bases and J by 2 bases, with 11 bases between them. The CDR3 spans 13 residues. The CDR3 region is CASSPRETYEQYF. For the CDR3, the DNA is TGCGCCAGCAGCCCTCGGGAGACCTACGAGCAGTACTTC.

The CDR3 nucleotides read TGTGCCAGTAGTTCTACAGGGAATCAGCCCCAGCATTTT. Its translation: CASSSTGNQPQHF. V gene TRBV19 combines with J gene TRBJ1-5; D is perhaps TRBD1 (6 bases). V was pared by 5 bases and J by 4 bases, with 9 bases between. The CDR3 has 13 amino acids. The germline gives CDR1 LNHDA, CDR2 SQIVND (reference sequence).

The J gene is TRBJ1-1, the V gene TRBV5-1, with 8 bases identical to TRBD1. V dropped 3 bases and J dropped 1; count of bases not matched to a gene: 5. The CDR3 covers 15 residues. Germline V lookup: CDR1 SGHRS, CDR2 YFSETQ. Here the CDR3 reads CASSSRTGKNTEAFF. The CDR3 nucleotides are TGCGCCAGCAGCTCCCGGACAGGGAAGAACACTGAAGCTTTCTTT.

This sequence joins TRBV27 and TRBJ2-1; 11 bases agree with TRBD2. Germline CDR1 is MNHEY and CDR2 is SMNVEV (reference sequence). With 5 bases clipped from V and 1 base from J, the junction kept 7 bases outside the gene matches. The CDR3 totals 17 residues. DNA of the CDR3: TGTGCCAGCAGTACCAGACTAGCGGGGCAGTCCTACAATGAGCAGTTCTTC. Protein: CASSTRLAGQSYNEQFF.

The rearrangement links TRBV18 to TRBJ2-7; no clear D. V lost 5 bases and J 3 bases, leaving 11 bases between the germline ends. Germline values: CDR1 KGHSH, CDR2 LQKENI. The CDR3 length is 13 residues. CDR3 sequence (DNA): TGTGCCAGCTCATCAGCGAACGGCTACGAGCAGTACTTC. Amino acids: CASSSANGYEQYF.

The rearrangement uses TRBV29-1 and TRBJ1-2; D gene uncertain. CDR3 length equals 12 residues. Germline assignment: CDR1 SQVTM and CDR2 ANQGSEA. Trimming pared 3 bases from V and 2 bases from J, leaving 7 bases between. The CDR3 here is CSVDNTNYGYTF. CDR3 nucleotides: TGCAGCGTTGACAACACCAACTATGGCTACACCTTC.

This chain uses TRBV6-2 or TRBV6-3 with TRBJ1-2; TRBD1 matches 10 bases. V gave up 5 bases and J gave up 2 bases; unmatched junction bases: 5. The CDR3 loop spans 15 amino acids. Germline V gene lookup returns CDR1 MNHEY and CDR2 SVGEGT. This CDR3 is CASSRWDRGNYGYTF. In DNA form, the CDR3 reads TGTGCCAGCAGTCGCTGGGACAGGGGCAACTATGGCTACACCTTC.

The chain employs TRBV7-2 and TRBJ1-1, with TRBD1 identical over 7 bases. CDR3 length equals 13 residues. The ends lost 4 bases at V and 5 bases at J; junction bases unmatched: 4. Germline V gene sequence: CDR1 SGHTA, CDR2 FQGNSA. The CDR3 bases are TGTGCCAGCAGCTCGGACAGGAGGACTGAAGCTTTCTTT. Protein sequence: CASSSDRRTEAFF.

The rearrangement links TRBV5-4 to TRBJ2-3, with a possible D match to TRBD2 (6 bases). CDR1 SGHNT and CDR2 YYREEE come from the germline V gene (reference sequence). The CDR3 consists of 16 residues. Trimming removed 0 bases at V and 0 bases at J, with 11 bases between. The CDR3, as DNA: TGTGCCAGCAGCTTGGGGTCTAGCGAGAGCACAGATACGCAGTATTTT. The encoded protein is CASSLGSSESTDTQYF.

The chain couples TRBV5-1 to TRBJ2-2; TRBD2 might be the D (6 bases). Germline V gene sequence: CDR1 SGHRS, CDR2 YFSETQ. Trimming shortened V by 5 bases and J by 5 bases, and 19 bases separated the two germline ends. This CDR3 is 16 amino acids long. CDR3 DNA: TGCGCCAGCAGTGCTTCAACGGGAGACGTGACCGGGGAGCTGTTTTTT. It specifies CASSASTGDVTGELFF.